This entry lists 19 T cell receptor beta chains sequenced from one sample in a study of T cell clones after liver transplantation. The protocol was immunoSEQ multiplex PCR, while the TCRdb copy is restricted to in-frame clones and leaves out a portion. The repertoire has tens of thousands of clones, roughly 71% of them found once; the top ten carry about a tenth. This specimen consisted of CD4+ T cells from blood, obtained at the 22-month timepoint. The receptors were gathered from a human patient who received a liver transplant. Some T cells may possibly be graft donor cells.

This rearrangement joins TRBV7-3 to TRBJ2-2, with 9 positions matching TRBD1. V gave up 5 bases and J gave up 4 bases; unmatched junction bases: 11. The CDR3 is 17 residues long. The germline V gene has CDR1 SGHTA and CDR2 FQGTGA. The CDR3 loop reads CASSPSLGQGSTGELFF. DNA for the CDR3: TGTGCCAGCAGCCCGAGCTTGGGACAGGGAAGCACCGGGGAGCTGTTTTTT.

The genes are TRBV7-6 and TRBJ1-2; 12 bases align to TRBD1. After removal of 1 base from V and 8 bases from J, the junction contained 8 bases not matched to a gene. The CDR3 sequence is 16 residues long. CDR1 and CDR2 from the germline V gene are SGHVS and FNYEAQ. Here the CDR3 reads CASSLEGTGGTGGYTF. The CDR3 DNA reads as TGTGCCAGCAGCTTAGAAGGGACAGGGGGCACTGGGGGCTACACCTTC.

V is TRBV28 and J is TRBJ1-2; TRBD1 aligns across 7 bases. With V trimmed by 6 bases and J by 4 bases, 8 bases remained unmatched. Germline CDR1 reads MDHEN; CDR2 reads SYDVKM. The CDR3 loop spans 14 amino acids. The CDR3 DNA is TGTGCCAGCAGACCTAACACAGGGGCCTATGGCTACACCTTC. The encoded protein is CASRPNTGAYGYTF.

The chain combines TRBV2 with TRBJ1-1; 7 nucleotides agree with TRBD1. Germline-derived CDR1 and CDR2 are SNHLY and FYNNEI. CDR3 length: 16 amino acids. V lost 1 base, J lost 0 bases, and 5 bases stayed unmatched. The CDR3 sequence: CASSEGPGGLNTEAFF. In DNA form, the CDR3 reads TGTGCCAGCAGTGAAGGTCCAGGGGGATTGAACACTGAAGCTTTCTTT.

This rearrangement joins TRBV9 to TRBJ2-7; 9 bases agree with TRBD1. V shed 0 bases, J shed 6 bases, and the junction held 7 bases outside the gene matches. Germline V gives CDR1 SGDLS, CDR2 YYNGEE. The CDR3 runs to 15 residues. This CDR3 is CASSVVGTGSVEQYF. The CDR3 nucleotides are TGTGCCAGCAGCGTAGTTGGGACAGGGAGCGTCGAGCAGTACTTC.

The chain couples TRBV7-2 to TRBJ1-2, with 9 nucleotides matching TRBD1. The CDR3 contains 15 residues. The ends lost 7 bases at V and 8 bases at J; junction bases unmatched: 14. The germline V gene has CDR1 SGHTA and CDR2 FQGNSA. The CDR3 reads CASTLIDRGSGGYTF. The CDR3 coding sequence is TGTGCCAGCACCCTTATTGACAGGGGGTCGGGAGGCTACACCTTC.

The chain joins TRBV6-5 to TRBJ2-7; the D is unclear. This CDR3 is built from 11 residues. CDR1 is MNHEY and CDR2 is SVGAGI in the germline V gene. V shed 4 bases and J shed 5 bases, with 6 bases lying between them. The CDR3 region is CASSLVDEQYF. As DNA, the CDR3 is TGTGCCAGCAGTTTGGTTGACGAGCAGTACTTC.

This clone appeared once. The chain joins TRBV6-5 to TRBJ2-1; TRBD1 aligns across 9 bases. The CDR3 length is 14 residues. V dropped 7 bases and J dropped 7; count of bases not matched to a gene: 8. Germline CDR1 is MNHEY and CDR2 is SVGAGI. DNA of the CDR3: TGTGCCAGCATTAGGGACAGGGTAGGGAATGAGCAGTTCTTC. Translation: CASIRDRVGNEQFF.

This chain's CDR3 is CASSYPYDEQFF. In nucleotides, the CDR3 is TGTGCCAGCAGTTACCCTTACGATGAGCAGTTCTTC. The V and J genes are TRBV6-6 and TRBJ2-1; unclear D gene. CDR3 length: 12 residues. Trimming took 2 bases from V and 8 from J, leaving 7 bases between them. In germline, CDR1 is MNHNY, CDR2 SVGAGI (reference sequence).

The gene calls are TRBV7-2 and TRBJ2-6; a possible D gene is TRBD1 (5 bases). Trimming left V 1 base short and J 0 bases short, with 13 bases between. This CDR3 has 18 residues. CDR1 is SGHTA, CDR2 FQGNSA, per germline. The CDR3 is CASSLVSGSSSGANVLTF. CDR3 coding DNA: TGTGCCAGCAGCTTAGTTTCAGGGTCTTCCTCTGGGGCCAACGTCCTGACTTTC.

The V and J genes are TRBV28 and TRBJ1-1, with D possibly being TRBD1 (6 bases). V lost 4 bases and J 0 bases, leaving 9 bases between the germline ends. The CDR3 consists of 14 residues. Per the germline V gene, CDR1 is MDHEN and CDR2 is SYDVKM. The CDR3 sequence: CASSWAGVNTEAFF. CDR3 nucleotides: TGTGCCAGCAGTTGGGCAGGGGTGAACACTGAAGCTTTCTTT.

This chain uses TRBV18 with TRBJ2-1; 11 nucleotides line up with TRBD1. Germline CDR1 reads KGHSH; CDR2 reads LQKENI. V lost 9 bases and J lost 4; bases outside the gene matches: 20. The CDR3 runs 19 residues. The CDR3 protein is CASSFAANTGTGGYNEQFF. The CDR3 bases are TGTGCCAGTTCATTTGCAGCGAACACCGGGACAGGGGGATACAATGAGCAGTTCTTC.

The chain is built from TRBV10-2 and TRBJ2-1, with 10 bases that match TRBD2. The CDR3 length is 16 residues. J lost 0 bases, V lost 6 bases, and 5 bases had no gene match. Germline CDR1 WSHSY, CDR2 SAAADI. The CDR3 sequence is CASRSGGASSYNEQFF. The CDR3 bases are TGCGCCAGCAGGAGCGGGGGGGCAAGCTCCTACAATGAGCAGTTCTTC.

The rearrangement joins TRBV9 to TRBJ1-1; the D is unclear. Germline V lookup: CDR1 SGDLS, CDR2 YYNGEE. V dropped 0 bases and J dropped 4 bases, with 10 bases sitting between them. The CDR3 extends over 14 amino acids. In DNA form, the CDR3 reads TGTGCCAGCAGCGTAGGGGCAGGCCGCACTGAAGCTTTCTTT. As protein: CASSVGAGRTEAFF.

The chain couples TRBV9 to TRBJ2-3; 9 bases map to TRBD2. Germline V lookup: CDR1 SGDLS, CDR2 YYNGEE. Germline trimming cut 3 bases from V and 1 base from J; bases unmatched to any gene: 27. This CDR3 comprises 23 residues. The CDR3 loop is CASSANPPSGNRERGVGTDTQYF. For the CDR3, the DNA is TGTGCCAGCAGCGCAAACCCGCCTTCCGGGAACCGGGAGCGGGGGGTTGGCACAGATACGCAGTATTTT.

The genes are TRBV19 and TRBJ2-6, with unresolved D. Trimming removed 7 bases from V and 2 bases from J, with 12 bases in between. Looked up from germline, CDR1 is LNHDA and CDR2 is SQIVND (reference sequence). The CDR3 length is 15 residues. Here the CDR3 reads CASIDRSPGANVLTF. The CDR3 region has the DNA TGTGCCAGTATTGATAGGTCTCCTGGGGCCAACGTCCTGACTTTC. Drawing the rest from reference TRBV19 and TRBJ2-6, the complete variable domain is DGGITQSPKYLFRKEGQNVTLSCEQNLNHDAMYWYRQDPGQGLRLIYYSQIVNDFQKGDIAEGYSVSREKKESFPLTVTSAQKNPTAFYLCASIDRSPGANVLTFGAGSRLTVL.

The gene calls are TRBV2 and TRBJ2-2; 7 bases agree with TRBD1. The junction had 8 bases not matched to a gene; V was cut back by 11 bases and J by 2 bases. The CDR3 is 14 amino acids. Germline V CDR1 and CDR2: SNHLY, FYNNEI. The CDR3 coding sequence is TGTGCCGGGTCCGGGACAGACAACACCGGGGAGCTGTTTTTT. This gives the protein CAGSGTDNTGELFF.

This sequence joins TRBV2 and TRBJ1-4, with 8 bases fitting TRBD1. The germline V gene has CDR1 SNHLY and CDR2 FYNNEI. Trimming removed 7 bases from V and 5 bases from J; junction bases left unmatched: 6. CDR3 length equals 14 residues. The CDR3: CASNRRQGNEKLFF. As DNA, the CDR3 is TGTGCCAGCAACCGGAGACAGGGGAATGAAAAACTGTTTTTT. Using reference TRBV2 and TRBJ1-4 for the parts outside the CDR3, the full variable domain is EPEVTQTPSHQVTQMGQEVILRCVPISNHLYFYWYRQILGQKVEFLVSFYNNEISEKSEIFDDQFSVERPDGSNFTLKIRSTKLEDSAMYFCASNRRQGNEKLFFGSGTQLSVL.

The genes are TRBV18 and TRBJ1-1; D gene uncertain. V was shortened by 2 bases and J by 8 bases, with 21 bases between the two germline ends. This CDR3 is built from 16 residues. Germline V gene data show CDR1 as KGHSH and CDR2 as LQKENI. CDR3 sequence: CASSPDIGPYSREAFF. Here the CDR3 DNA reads TGTGCCAGCTCACCAGATATAGGACCTTACTCCCGGGAAGCTTTCTTT.